The rows below give T cell receptor beta chains drawn from one sample of a study of Ad26.COV2.S vaccination and SARS-CoV-2 variants. The protocol was immunoSEQ multiplex PCR, while the TCRdb copy is restricted to in-frame clones and leaves out a portion. The profile shows about 410,000 clones, around nine tenths of them singletons. The sample consisted of peripheral blood, taken in a trial of Ad26.COV2.S vaccine versus placebo. These TCRs come from a person between 18 and 60 years old who received the Ad26.COV2.S COVID-19 vaccine or a placebo. The CDR3 runs from the conserved cysteine through the conserved F or W.

v_call,j_call,cdr3_aa
TRBV2,TRBJ1-5,CASRTEGNQPQHF
TRBV27,TRBJ2-1,CASRKTGTSGGAGQFF
TRBV7-6,TRBJ2-1,CASSLGGGSYNEQFF
TRBV4-3,TRBJ1-2,CASSQLQGSGGYTF
TRBV6-2/TRBV6-3,TRBJ1-2,CASSPWGPYGYTF
TRBV6-2/TRBV6-3,TRBJ1-4,CASSYLSSVYEKLFF
TRBV5-1,TRBJ1-2,CASSLVGQGRRTDGYTF
TRBV10-2,TRBJ1-1,CASSEGVTKAFF
TRBV10-3,TRBJ1-4,CAISEAGTSEKLFF
TRBV19,TRBJ2-5,CASSIVGDDEETQYF
TRBV25-1,TRBJ2-2,CASSEWGGRARELFF
TRBV12-3/TRBV12-4,TRBJ1-1,CASSWTGNTEAFF
TRBV11-2,TRBJ1-2,CASSFQGGTNYGYTF
TRBV6-2/TRBV6-3,TRBJ2-7,CASSYLAGGYEQYF
TRBV19,TRBJ2-7,CASSIGRTYEQYF
TRBV28,TRBJ2-7,CASRTTNEQYF
TRBV11-2,TRBJ2-2,CASSLGRGTGGTGELFF
TRBV7-2,TRBJ2-2,CASSFEVTTGELFF
TRBV6-2/TRBV6-3,TRBJ2-1,CASGPYGGLAGGSYNEQFF
TRBV7-8,TRBJ2-5,CASSLSPGQETQYF
TRBV30,TRBJ2-1,CAWSVRTEQFF
TRBV7-8,TRBJ2-1,CASSLWSRGSEQFF
TRBV7-9,TRBJ1-6,CASSTYNSPLHF
TRBV10-2,TRBJ2-4,CAAEAGGVDGAKNIQYF
TRBV4-3,TRBJ1-2,CASSPGLNYGYTF
TRBV7-8,TRBJ2-5,CASSSRSGTGYRETQYF
TRBV7-7,TRBJ2-1,CASSLGVGLASNEQFF
TRBV30,TRBJ1-1,CAWSIGTGRTEAFF
TRBV3-1/TRBV3-2,TRBJ1-4,CASSRGDGITNEKLFF
TRBV11-2,TRBJ2-2,CASSLHGLAGSTGELFF
TRBV7-9,TRBJ2-7,CASSLVGLDEQYF
TRBV6-2/TRBV6-3,TRBJ1-1,CASSYDRQLNTEAFF
TRBV29-1,TRBJ1-1,CSVEVEGADTEAFF
TRBV3-1/TRBV3-2,TRBJ2-3,CASSQAGGGATDTQYF
TRBV7-9,TRBJ1-4,CASSFGQPNEKLFF
TRBV11-2,TRBJ1-5,CASSLDREQPQHF
TRBV6-5,TRBJ1-2,CASTRGPGGYGYTF
TRBV12-5,TRBJ1-2,CASGLDRALSGYTF
TRBV19,TRBJ1-2,CASSMGGGYGYTF
TRBV6-4,TRBJ2-2,CASSEAPGAANTGELFF
TRBV24-1,TRBJ1-1,CATRTGDNTEAFF
TRBV4-1,TRBJ2-2,CASSREGGSTGELFF
TRBV6-6,TRBJ2-2,CASSRATGSVLNGELFF
TRBV4-1,TRBJ1-1,CASSRVGFEAEAFF
TRBV7-6,TRBJ2-7,CASSPSGGLNEQYF
TRBV29-1,TRBJ2-3,CSVDRLAGVEDTQYF
TRBV27,TRBJ2-7,CASSLRTGDEQYF
TRBV6-5,TRBJ1-6,CASRPDSLNSPLHF
TRBV6-2/TRBV6-3,TRBJ2-7,CASSYGDGYEQYF
TRBV7-9,TRBJ2-6,CASRVHDSGANVLTF